The 23 T cell receptor beta chains reported below all come from one sample, sequenced in a study of T cells in Graves' hyperthyroidism and ophthalmopathy. TCR beta CDR3 sequences were amplified from RNA transcripts. HTBI primers were employed in a first-round RT-PCR of the TCR CDR3. TCRdb redid the calling of the multiplex PCR reads with MiXCR, one entry per CDR3 protein. Found here are around 300,000 distinct CDR3 sequences, about 15% of them singletons; the top ten hold about 22%. The specimen was blood. These receptors were collected from a young woman with Graves' hyperthyroidism.

This clonotype appeared a few times. The J gene is TRBJ2-7, the V gene TRBV7-9; 8 positions match TRBD1. CDR1 and CDR2 from the germline V gene are SEHNR and FQNEAQ (reference sequence). The CDR3 covers 14 residues. Germline trimming cut 1 base from V and 5 bases from J; bases unmatched to any gene: 4. The CDR3 DNA reads as TGTGCCAGCAGCTTAGTGGGGACAGGTCACGAGCAGTACTTC. Protein product: CASSLVGTGHEQYF.

This clonotype was seen many times. V usage is TRBV28 and J usage is TRBJ1-6; 10 bases map to TRBD1. CDR1 MDHEN and CDR2 SYDVKM come from the germline V gene. The CDR3 is made up of 16 amino acids. Losses at the gene ends were 7 bases for V and 6 bases for J; bases not matched to a gene: 9. The CDR3 bases are TGTGCCAGCACCCCGACAGGGGGCGAGTTTAATTCACCCCTCCACTTT. It is translated as CASTPTGGEFNSPLHF.

This CDR3 reads CASSLDPGNTGELFF. CDR3 nucleotides: TGTGCCAGCAGCTTGGATCCGGGGAACACCGGGGAGCTGTTTTTT. The chain uses TRBV5-4 and TRBJ2-2, with unresolved D. CDR3 size: 15 residues. Germline CDR1 reads SGHNT; CDR2 reads YYREEE (reference sequence). Trimming left V 0 bases short and J 1 base short, with 7 bases between.

In this sample, this clonotype turned up a few times. The genes are TRBV19 and TRBJ2-2, with D tentatively TRBD1 (5 bases). Germline V gene data show CDR1 as LNHDA and CDR2 as SQIVND (reference sequence). Trimming took 5 bases from V and 1 from J, leaving 11 bases between them. The CDR3 is 15 residues long. CDR3 bases: TGTGCCAGTAGTCTGCTGACAGTGAACACCGGGGAGCTGTTTTTT. Protein sequence: CASSLLTVNTGELFF. The whole variable domain, filled in from reference TRBV19 and TRBJ2-2, reads DGGITQSPKYLFRKEGQNVTLSCEQNLNHDAMYWYRQDPGQGLRLIYYSQIVNDFQKGDIAEGYSVSREKKESFPLTVTSAQKNPTAFYLCASSLLTVNTGELFFGEGSRLTVL.

J is TRBJ2-3 and V is TRBV7-2; 7 nucleotides match TRBD1. The CDR3 has 15 amino acids. V dropped 5 bases and J dropped 1; count of bases not matched to a gene: 6. The germline gives CDR1 SGHTA, CDR2 FQGNSA. The CDR3 here is CASSIQGVGTDTQYF. Here the CDR3 DNA reads TGTGCCAGCAGCATCCAGGGGGTGGGCACAGATACGCAGTATTTT. The full variable domain, completed using reference TRBV7-2 and TRBJ2-3, is GAGVSQSPSNKVTEKGKDVELRCDPISGHTALYWYRQSLGQGLEFLIYFQGNSAPDKSGLPSDRFSAERTGGSVSTLTIQRTQQEDSAVYLCASSIQGVGTDTQYFGPGTRLTVL.

The gene calls are TRBV29-1 and TRBJ1-2; D may be TRBD1 (5 bases). Germline assignment: CDR1 SQVTM and CDR2 ANQGSEA. Trimming removed 3 bases at V and 2 bases at J, with 10 bases between. This CDR3 region has 13 residues. CDR3 sequence: CSVESGRNYGYTF. CDR3 DNA: TGCAGCGTTGAGTCGGGGCGGAACTATGGCTACACCTTC.

This clonotype was seen a handful of times. The chain combines TRBV19 with TRBJ2-2; D is ambiguous. V was clipped by 4 bases and J by 8 bases, with 8 bases between them. The CDR3 is made up of 12 amino acids. Germline CDR1 is LNHDA and CDR2 is SQIVND (reference sequence). CDR3 bases: TGTGCCAGTAGTACCCCGGAGGGGGAGCTGTTTTTT. Protein sequence: CASSTPEGELFF.

This clonotype has a count of ten or more. The V and J genes are TRBV5-6 and TRBJ2-1; no definite D call. V was trimmed by 2 bases and J by 7 bases, leaving 7 bases between them. Germline loops: CDR1 SGHDT, CDR2 YYEEEE. The CDR3 has 12 amino acids. The CDR3 nucleotides are TGTGCCAGCAGCTTACGTTGGAATGAGCAGTTCTTC. It specifies CASSLRWNEQFF.

There are many counts of this clonotype. The V gene is TRBV28, the J gene TRBJ1-2; a possible D gene is TRBD1 (6 bases). The CDR3 spans 14 residues. Germline V gene data show CDR1 as MDHEN and CDR2 as SYDVKM. Trimming stripped 7 bases from V and 5 bases from J, with 17 bases between. The CDR3 DNA is TGTGCCAGCATAAAGGGGGACTCCTCTTATGGCTACACCTTC. This encodes CASIKGDSSYGYTF.

This clonotype has ten or more counts. This chain uses TRBV20-1 with TRBJ2-3; D is ambiguous. The V gene lost 0 bases and the J gene lost 0 bases, with 13 bases spanning the gap. The CDR3 loop spans 16 amino acids. The germline V gene has CDR1 DFQATT and CDR2 SNEGSKA (reference sequence). The CDR3 DNA reads TGCAGTGCTAGAGATGATTACCGCCCTAGCACAGATACGCAGTATTTT. It is translated as CSARDDYRPSTDTQYF.

Only a few counts were recorded for this clonotype. This chain connects TRBV11-2 to TRBJ2-7; D remains unclear. Trimming left V 1 base short and J 3 bases short, with 10 bases between. The CDR3 spans 14 residues. Germline V gene sequence: CDR1 SGHAT, CDR2 FQNNGV. DNA for the CDR3: TGTGCCAGCAGCTTAGGGAACAGTCACTACGAGCAGTACTTC. Translation gives CASSLGNSHYEQYF.

About this clonotype: A much larger clone differs from this one at a single base, so this may be a read error. V gene TRBV20-1 combines with J gene TRBJ2-1; D tentatively fits TRBD1 or TRBD2 (6 bases each). The CDR3 has 15 amino acids. Trimming pared 8 bases from V and 6 bases from J, leaving 23 bases between. In germline, CDR1 is DFQATT, CDR2 SNEGSKA (reference sequence). The CDR3 loop reads CSPDLPTGACNEQFF. CDR3 bases: TGCAGTCCTGACCTACCCACGGGGGCCTGCAATGAGCAGTTCTTC.

This clonotype showed up many times. The CDR3 loop reads CASGGGRADTQYF. The DNA of the CDR3 is TGTGCCAGCGGAGGGGGCAGGGCAGATACGCAGTATTTT. The rearrangement uses TRBV6-1 and TRBJ2-3, with D possibly being TRBD1 (7 bases). This CDR3 spans 13 amino acids. From germline, CDR1 is MNHNS and CDR2 SASEGT. The V and J ends lost 8 bases and 4 bases respectively, with 13 bases between them.

The sample holds a few counts of this clonotype. The chain links TRBV19 to TRBJ2-1; D is unresolved. The CDR3 length is 12 residues. Trimming removed 6 bases at V and 8 bases at J, with 11 bases between. Germline V CDR1 and CDR2: LNHDA, SQIVND (reference sequence). The CDR3 spells CASSLSPYEQFF. Here the CDR3 DNA reads TGTGCCAGTAGCCTCTCTCCATATGAGCAGTTCTTC.

This clonotype was seen only a few times. The V gene is TRBV13, the J gene TRBJ1-4; D is ambiguous. Trimming removed 3 bases from V and 9 bases from J, with 8 bases in between. The CDR3 runs 12 residues. The V gene's germline CDR1 is PRHDT and CDR2 FYEKMQ (reference sequence). CDR3 amino acids: CASSFNMKKLFF. For the CDR3, the DNA is TGTGCCAGCAGCTTTAATATGAAAAAACTGTTTTTT.

This clonotype has only a few counts. This sequence joins TRBV6-5 and TRBJ1-6, with D maybe TRBD1 (5 bases). CDR3 length: 17 amino acids. V gave up 2 bases and J gave up 7 bases, with 18 bases separating them. Germline CDR1 and CDR2: MNHEY and SVGAGI. CDR3 in amino acids: CASSYTQPRDPNSPLHF. In DNA form, the CDR3 reads TGTGCCAGCAGTTACACGCAGCCGAGGGACCCAAATTCACCCCTCCACTTT.

As for this clonotype: A junction end diverges from the germline sequence, so it may reflect a read error. The chain employs TRBV6-1 and TRBJ1-1; TRBD1 agrees at 8 bases. Looked up from germline, CDR1 is MNHNS and CDR2 is SASEGT. The CDR3 spans 15 residues. The CDR3 loop reads CASSGILTGATGAFF. The CDR3 DNA follows: TGTGCCAGCAGTGGTATCTTGACAGGGGCGACTGGAGCTTTCTTT.

At least ten counts were recorded for this clonotype. The chain has TRBV7-9 and TRBJ2-1; 7 bases fit TRBD1. Germline V gives CDR1 SEHNR, CDR2 FQNEAQ (reference sequence). This CDR3 spans 16 amino acids. J gave up 3 bases and V 3 bases, and 8 bases lay outside the gene matches. The CDR3 nucleotides read TGTGCCAGCAGCTTGGATGCCGGGACAGTCTACAATGAGCAGTTCTTC. The encoded protein is CASSLDAGTVYNEQFF.

This clonotype was recorded many times. J is TRBJ2-1 and V is TRBV2, with 8 bases that match TRBD1. V lost 4 bases, J lost 2 bases, and 10 bases stayed unmatched. The CDR3 loop spans 17 amino acids. The V gene's germline CDR1 is SNHLY and CDR2 FYNNEI. The CDR3 reads CASSGGAQGAAYNEQFF. DNA of the CDR3: TGTGCCAGCAGTGGAGGTGCGCAGGGGGCCGCCTACAATGAGCAGTTCTTC. The full variable domain, completed using reference TRBV2 and TRBJ2-1, is EPEVTQTPSHQVTQMGQEVILRCVPISNHLYFYWYRQILGQKVEFLVSFYNNEISEKSEIFDDQFSVERPDGSNFTLKIRSTKLEDSAMYFCASSGGAQGAAYNEQFFGPGTRLTVL.

This clonotype was detected once. This rearrangement joins TRBV5-7 to TRBJ2-1; 7 bases align to TRBD2. TRBV5-7 belongs to the ORF category, with a function that is uncertain. The CDR3 loop spans 17 amino acids. The ends lost 6 bases at V and 8 bases at J; junction bases unmatched: 20. DNA for the CDR3: TGTGCCAGCACCCCCGCCGGGGTGGGGGAGGGTAACTATGAGCAGTTCTTC. This translates into CASTPAGVGEGNYEQFF.

The CDR3 nucleotides are TGTGCCAGCACACCGGGGGCTGGGAACCAGGAAGCTTTCTTT. Its translation: CASTPGAGNQEAFF. The chain links TRBV7-9 to TRBJ1-1, with D maybe TRBD1 (6 bases). Germline V gene sequence: CDR1 SEHNR, CDR2 FQNEAQ (reference sequence). This CDR3 has 14 residues. V was cut by 7 bases and J by 8 bases, with 20 bases left in between.

The CDR3 is CASSFLGILYEQYF. DNA for the CDR3: TGTGCCAGCAGTTTCCTTGGAATACTTTACGAGCAGTACTTC. The J gene is TRBJ2-7, the V gene TRBV28; no firm D call. V lost 3 bases, J lost 4 bases, and 13 bases lay in between. Germline V CDR1 and CDR2: MDHEN, SYDVKM. The CDR3 extends over 14 amino acids.

This chain connects TRBV7-2 to TRBJ2-7; 14 positions agree with TRBD2. CDR3 length: 19 amino acids. The germline gives CDR1 SGHTA, CDR2 FQGNSA. The CDR3: CASSLLRLAGGRIAYEQYV. DNA of the CDR3: TGTGCCAGCAGCTTATTGCGACTAGCGGGGGGGAGGATCGCCTACGAGCAGTATGTC.